The 16 T cell receptor beta chains in this list originate from one sample, sequenced in a study of T-cell reconstitution after alpha-beta-depleted transplantation in children. It was with unique molecular identifiers that the TCRbeta library was prepared. MiXCR, applied by TCRdb to the PCR reads, yields one record per CDR3 protein. The sample comprises 600,000 to 700,000 distinct CDR3 sequences, around 16% of which are singletons, and 0.9% to 1.2% rests with the top ten. The sample consisted of PBMCs from the stem cell graft donor, taken from the stem cell graft. These receptors were obtained from a human donor who donated a stem cell graft to a child with acute myeloid leukemia.

J is TRBJ2-2 and V is TRBV11-2; D perhaps matches TRBD2 (7 bases). The V gene lost 1 base and the J gene lost 1 base, with 10 bases spanning the gap. This CDR3 contains 16 residues. The germline V gene has CDR1 SGHAT and CDR2 FQNNGV. The CDR3 DNA is TGTGCCAGCAGCTTAGTTAGGGGGGGGAACACCGGGGAGCTGTTTTTT. Amino acid sequence: CASSLVRGGNTGELFF.

The rearrangement links TRBV14 to TRBJ2-7, with a weak D call TRBD2 (6 bases). Looked up from germline, CDR1 is SGHDN and CDR2 is FVKESK. The length of the CDR3 is 15 residues. The V end was cut by 4 bases, the J end by 6 bases, with 19 bases between. The CDR3 region is CASSPLQGGNGEQYF. The CDR3 DNA sequence: TGTGCCAGCAGCCCCCTCCAGGGAGGAAATGGCGAGCAGTACTTC. Together with reference TRBV14 and TRBJ2-7, the CDR3 gives the full variable domain: EAGVTQFPSHSVIEKGQTVTLRCDPISGHDNLYWYRRVMGKEIKFLLHFVKESKQDESGMPNNRFLAERTGGTYSTLKVQPAELEDSGVYFCASSPLQGGNGEQYFGPGTRLTVT.

The genes are TRBV24-1 and TRBJ1-5; D uncertain. CDR3 length: 13 amino acids. Germline V gene data show CDR1 as KGHDR and CDR2 as SFDVKD. Deletions cut 2 bases from V and 9 bases from J, with 10 bases between. CDR3: CATSDYAFGPQHF. Written as DNA, the CDR3 is TGTGCCACCAGTGATTACGCGTTCGGGCCCCAGCATTTT.

This clonotype was seen many times. CDR3 DNA: TGCGCCAGCAGCTTGGGTTGGTTCGTGACGGACTACGAGCAGTACGTC. Protein product: CASSLGWFVTDYEQYV. The chain links TRBV5-1 to TRBJ2-7; D uncertain. Germline CDR1 and CDR2: SGHRS and YFSETQ. The CDR3 totals 16 residues. The V end was cut by 0 bases, the J end by 3 bases, with 16 bases between.

This clonotype was seen a few times. The chain uses TRBV12-3 or TRBV12-4 and TRBJ1-2; the D is unclear. Trimming pared 3 bases from V and 0 bases from J, leaving 8 bases between. The CDR3 is 14 amino acids. The CDR3 coding sequence is TGTGCCAGCAGTTTTTCCGAAGCTAACTATGGCTACACCTTC. This gives the protein CASSFSEANYGYTF.

This clonotype was seen repeatedly, ten times or more. The rearrangement links TRBV5-6 to TRBJ2-3; D gene ambiguous. The V and J ends lost 3 bases and 0 bases respectively, with 11 bases between them. CDR1 and CDR2 (germline): SGHDT, YYEEEE. The CDR3 sequence is 15 residues long. CDR3 nucleotides: TGTGCCAGCAGCTATACATTTACTAGCACAGATACGCAGTATTTT. It translates to CASSYTFTSTDTQYF.

The chain links TRBV7-8 to TRBJ1-6, with 8 bases that match TRBD1. The CDR3 runs to 16 residues. The germline V gene encodes CDR1 SGHVS and CDR2 FQNEAQ. V lost 1 base and J lost 9; bases outside the gene matches: 8. The CDR3 reads CASSLVEDRVSSPLHF. CDR3 in DNA: TGTGCCAGCAGCTTAGTAGAGGACAGGGTCTCTTCACCCCTCCACTTT.

Points on this clonotype: A much larger clone differs by one base, so this may be a read error. The chain couples TRBV29-1 to TRBJ2-7, with D uncertain. CDR1 and CDR2 (germline): SQVTM, ANQGSEA. The CDR3 is 13 amino acids. The CDR3 protein is CSVETTVGYDQYF. The CDR3 DNA sequence: TGCAGCGTTGAAACCACAGTAGGCTACGACCAGTACTTC.

This chain joins TRBV9 and TRBJ2-2, with TRBD2 as a possible D gene (7 bases). V lost 1 base and J lost 5, with 15 bases in between. The CDR3 is 16 amino acids. From germline, CDR1 is SGDLS and CDR2 YYNGEE. CDR3: CASSVSYGGLTGELFF. CDR3 in DNA: TGTGCCAGCAGCGTATCGTACGGGGGGCTGACCGGGGAGCTGTTTTTT.

The sample holds a few counts of this clonotype. The chain recombines TRBV28 with TRBJ2-5; tentatively, D is TRBD1 or TRBD2 (7 bases each). From germline, CDR1 is MDHEN and CDR2 SYDVKM. Trimming pared 5 bases from V and 9 bases from J, leaving 13 bases between. The CDR3 spans 12 residues. This chain's CDR3 is CASSTGRGPQYF. Here the CDR3 DNA reads TGTGCCAGCAGTACAGGGAGGGGGCCCCAGTACTTC.

Ten or more counts support this clonotype. The chain employs TRBV20-1 and TRBJ1-3; D might be TRBD1 (6 bases). Between the trimmed V and J ends, which lost 2 bases and 2 bases, there was a span of 7 bases. Germline V gene sequence: CDR1 DFQATT, CDR2 SNEGSKA (reference sequence). The CDR3 consists of 13 residues. CDR3 in DNA: TGCAGTGCTAGACAGGGGACTGGAAACACCATATATTTT. This translates into CSARQGTGNTIYF.

This clonotype was counted ten times or more. V usage is TRBV29-1 and J usage is TRBJ2-7; a weak D match, TRBD1 (6 bases). Germline lookup yields CDR1 SQVTM and CDR2 ANQGSEA. Trimming shortened V by 4 bases and J by 6 bases, and 16 bases separated the two germline ends. This CDR3 has 13 residues. The DNA of the CDR3 is TGCAGCGTTGGAACAGGGCAGGCCGGCGAGCAGTACTTC. The encoded protein is CSVGTGQAGEQYF.

This sequence joins TRBV10-3 and TRBJ1-3; D is unclear. The V gene lost 0 bases and the J gene lost 0 bases, with 9 bases spanning the gap. This CDR3 has 16 residues. In germline, CDR1 is ENHRY, CDR2 SYGVKD. The CDR3 bases are TGTGCCATCAGTGAGTCCGGCCCAGGCTCTGGAAACACCATATATTTT. Translated: CAISESGPGSGNTIYF.

V usage is TRBV7-2 and J usage is TRBJ2-6; D is possibly TRBD1 (6 bases). The CDR3 extends over 16 amino acids. The germline V gene encodes CDR1 SGHTA and CDR2 FQGNSA. Between the trimmed V and J ends, which lost 4 bases and 0 bases, there was a span of 10 bases. CDR3: CASSSGHLSGANVLTF. CDR3 DNA sequence: TGTGCCAGCAGCTCGGGACATCTCTCTGGGGCCAACGTCCTGACTTTC.

This clonotype was detected many times. This rearrangement joins TRBV20-1 to TRBJ2-2, with 13 bases fitting TRBD2. CDR1 and CDR2 from the germline V gene are DFQATT and SNEGSKA (reference sequence). The CDR3 loop spans 14 amino acids. Germline trimming cut 6 bases from V and 7 bases from J; bases unmatched to any gene: 5. The CDR3 nucleotides are TGCAGTGCGCGGACTAGCGGGGGTTACGGGGAGCTGTTTTTT. Translated: CSARTSGGYGELFF.

The CDR3 region is CASSASSGGIAYNEQFF. CDR3 coding DNA: TGTGCCAGCAGCGCAAGTAGCGGGGGGATAGCCTACAATGAGCAGTTCTTC. The rearrangement uses TRBV9 and TRBJ2-1; 10 bases are a match to TRBD2. Germline V gene sequence: CDR1 SGDLS, CDR2 YYNGEE. This CDR3 spans 17 amino acids. After removal of 3 bases from V and 2 bases from J, the junction contained 8 bases not matched to a gene.